A selection of T cell receptor beta chains follows, all from one sample in a study of shared clonotypes between healthy human individuals. This table comes from immunoSEQ multiplex PCR, and its TCRdb copy is limited to in-frame clones, with some not included. The data show approximately 1,500,000 clones, 95% to 97% seen once. The sequenced sample consisted of naive CD4+ T cells sorted from blood. Every receptor here comes from a man aged 25-45 years in good health. The CDR3 runs from the conserved cysteine through the conserved F or W. The D gene is left open where the match is weak. Rows may omit the clone size; those that give it use once, few, many or a size class.

V	D	size	J	length	DNA	CDR3
TRBV13	TRBD2	-	TRBJ2-3	17	TGTGCCAGCAGCTTATTTCGGCTAGCGGGAGCGACAGATACGCAGTATTTT	CASSLFRLAGATDTQYF
TRBV10-2	TRBD1	-	TRBJ1-4	14	TGCGCCAGCAGCCGGGACAGGGGGTCTGAAAAACTGTTTTTT	CASSRDRGSEKLFF
TRBV7-9	-	few	TRBJ1-2	12	TGTGCCAGCAGCTTAGCAGGGTATGGCTACACCTTC	CASSLAGYGYTF
TRBV30	-	-	TRBJ2-7	14	TGTGCCTGGATCCCCCAGGGGATCACCTACGAGCAGTACTTC	CAWIPQGITYEQYF
TRBV11-3	-	-	TRBJ2-7	16	TGTGCCAGCAGCTTGGTTCTTGGCGGTTCAAGCTACGAGCAGTACTTC	CASSLVLGGSSYEQYF
TRBV10-3	TRBD1	once	TRBJ2-3	14	TGTGCCATCAGTGAAGGGACAGCCCCAGATACGCAGTATTTT	CAISEGTAPDTQYF
TRBV5-6	-	-	TRBJ1-5	14	TGTGCCAGCAGCTTCGAAGGGGCGCGGCAGCCCCAGCATTTT	CASSFEGARQPQHF
TRBV4-1	TRBD2	-	TRBJ2-1	16	TGCGCCAGCAGCCCACTCGGGACTAGGTCCCACAATGAGCAGTTCTTC	CASSPLGTRSHNEQFF
TRBV10-3	TRBD1	-	TRBJ2-7	13	TGTGCCATCAGTGAGCGGACAGGGTTCGAGCAGTACTTC	CAISERTGFEQYF
TRBV5-5	TRBD1	-	TRBJ2-7	15	TGTGCCAGCAGCGTTACCCGGACAGGGGGTTACGAGCAGTACTTC	CASSVTRTGGYEQYF
TRBV9	-	few	TRBJ2-1	15	TGTGCCAGCAGCGTAGGGGCAGATCTGTACAATGAGCAGTTCTTC	CASSVGADLYNEQFF
TRBV2	TRBD1	-	TRBJ1-1	15	TGTGCCAGCAGTGACTACAGGGGGCTAGTGACTGAAGCTTTCTTT	CASSDYRGLVTEAFF
TRBV6-1	-	-	TRBJ2-7	15	TGTGCCAGCAGTGAATTCGGGCAGGGGACCTACGAGCAGTACTTC	CASSEFGQGTYEQYF
TRBV25-1	-	-	TRBJ2-5	17	TGTGCCAGCAGTGAACCCCCGGACAGCCCGCATGTTTTGGCCCAGTACTTC	CASSEPPDSPHVLAQYF
TRBV5-1	-	-	TRBJ2-1	14	TGCGCCAGCAGCTTCAGGGCCGGGGTCGATGAGCAGTTCTTC	CASSFRAGVDEQFF
TRBV6-5	-	once	TRBJ2-5	14	TGTGCCAGCAGTTACGCGGAGGGTGCAGAGACCCAGTACTTC	CASSYAEGAETQYF
TRBV7-9	TRBD2	-	TRBJ2-1	15	TGTGCCAGCAATTCCTGGGCGGGAGGGCCAAATGAGCAGTTCTTC	CASNSWAGGPNEQFF
TRBV18	TRBD2	-	TRBJ2-3	16	TGTGCCAGCTCACCAACGGGGGGAGGCCCCACAGATACGCAGTATTTT	CASSPTGGGPTDTQYF
TRBV30	TRBD2	-	TRBJ2-1	14	TGTGCCTGGACTCTAGCGGGAGGGCTCAATGAGCAGTTCTTC	CAWTLAGGLNEQFF
TRBV6-4	TRBD1	-	TRBJ2-1	15	TGTGCCAGCAGACCACCGGGACAGAGAATTAATGAGCAGTTCTTC	CASRPPGQRINEQFF
TRBV19	TRBD1	-	TRBJ1-4	14	TGTGCCAGCACCGGGACAGGGGTTTCTGAAAAACTGTTTTTT	CASTGTGVSEKLFF
TRBV18	TRBD1	-	TRBJ2-7	13	TGTGCCAGCTCGTGGACAGGACCCTCCGAGCAGTACTTC	CASSWTGPSEQYF
TRBV18	-	-	TRBJ2-1	15	TGTGCCAGCTCACCAAGCGTTCCATCCTACAATGAGCAGTTCTTC	CASSPSVPSYNEQFF
TRBV5-1	-	-	TRBJ2-2	15	TGCGCCAGCAGCGAGTGGCTAGAGAACACCGGGGAGCTGTTTTTT	CASSEWLENTGELFF
TRBV5-1	TRBD2	-	TRBJ2-5	14	TGCGCCAGCAGCTTGGAGCTAGCGGGAGAGACCCAGTACTTC	CASSLELAGETQYF
TRBV5-3	-	-	TRBJ1-4	14	TGTGCCAGAAGCGGCACAAGATCTAATGAAAAACTGTTTTTT	CARSGTRSNEKLFF
TRBV5-1	-	-	TRBJ2-2	11	TGCGCCAGCTCGGGAACCGGGGAGCTGTTTTTT	CASSGTGELFF
TRBV2	-	-	TRBJ2-7	13	TGTGCCGCGGGAAAGACGGACCCCTACGAGCAGTACTTC	CAAGKTDPYEQYF
TRBV5-4	TRBD1	-	TRBJ2-7	15	TGTGCCAGCAGCTTGGGACAGGGGCAATTATACGAGCAGTACTTC	CASSLGQGQLYEQYF
TRBV7-2	-	-	TRBJ2-7	13	TGTGCCAGCAGCTTAATTGGGAACTACGAGCAGTACTTC	CASSLIGNYEQYF
TRBV7-9	TRBD2	-	TRBJ2-7	15	TGTGCCAGCAGCCTCGGTAGCGGGAGCTCCTACGAGCAGTACTTC	CASSLGSGSSYEQYF
TRBV27	-	-	TRBJ1-2	17	TGTGCCAGCAGTTCGAGGCCAAGATCATCACGGGACTATGGCTACACCTTC	CASSSRPRSSRDYGYTF
TRBV5-1	TRBD2	-	TRBJ2-5	20	TGCGCCAGCAGCTTGGCCCTCGGACTAGCGGGAGATAGACGACAAGAGACCCAGTACTTC	CASSLALGLAGDRRQETQYF
TRBV7-2	-	-	TRBJ1-1	14	TGTGCCAGCAGCCAACGACTGACAGGAACTGAAGCTTTCTTT	CASSQRLTGTEAFF
TRBV19	-	-	TRBJ2-1	16	TGTGCCAGTAGTATATTCGGGGCTCGGCGTCACGATGAGCAGTTCTTC	CASSIFGARRHDEQFF
TRBV9	-	-	TRBJ2-7	16	TGTGCCAGCAGCAATCATGCAGGGGCAAATGCGAGGGAGCAGTACTTC	CASSNHAGANAREQYF
TRBV18	-	-	TRBJ1-5	17	TGTGCCAGCTCACCAGGGCAGGGTTGGATTGGCAATCAGCCCCAGCATTTT	CASSPGQGWIGNQPQHF